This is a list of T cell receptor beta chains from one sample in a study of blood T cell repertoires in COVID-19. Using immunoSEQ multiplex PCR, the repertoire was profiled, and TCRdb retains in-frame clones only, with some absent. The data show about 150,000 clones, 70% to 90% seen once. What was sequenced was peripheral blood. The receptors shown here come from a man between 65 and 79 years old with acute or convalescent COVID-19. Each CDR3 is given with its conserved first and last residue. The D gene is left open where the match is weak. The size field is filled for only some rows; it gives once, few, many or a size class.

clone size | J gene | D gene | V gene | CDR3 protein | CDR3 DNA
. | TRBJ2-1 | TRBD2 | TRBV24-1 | CATSVVSGLNNEQFF | TGTGCCACCAGTGTAGTTAGCGGGTTGAACAATGAGCAGTTCTTC
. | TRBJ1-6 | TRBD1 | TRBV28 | CASVQAGGSYNSPLHF | TGTGCCTCCGTACAGGCAGGGGGCAGCTATAATTCACCCCTCCACTTT
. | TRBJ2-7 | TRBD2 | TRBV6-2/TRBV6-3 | CASSISGRFYEQYF | TGTGCCAGCAGCATTAGCGGGAGGTTTTACGAGCAGTACTTC
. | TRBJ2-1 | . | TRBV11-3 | CASSLLRGSPYNEQFF | TGTGCCAGCAGCTTATTACGGGGATCCCCGTACAATGAGCAGTTCTTC
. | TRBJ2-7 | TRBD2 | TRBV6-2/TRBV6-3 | CASSPGLAPSPYEQYF | TGTGCCAGCAGCCCGGGACTAGCGCCATCCCCCTACGAGCAGTACTTC
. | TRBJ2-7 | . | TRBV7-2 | CASSFRGGRESNEQYF | TGTGCCAGCAGCTTCAGGGGCGGGCGGGAGTCAAACGAGCAGTACTTC
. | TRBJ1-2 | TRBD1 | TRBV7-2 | CASSRQGPYNYGYTF | TGTGCCAGCAGTAGACAGGGGCCCTATAACTATGGCTACACCTTC
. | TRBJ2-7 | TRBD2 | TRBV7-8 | CASSSGLAGALEQYF | TGTGCCAGCAGCTCCGGACTAGCGGGAGCTTTAGAGCAGTACTTC
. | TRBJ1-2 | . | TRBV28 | CASSFSGGARYGYTF | TGTGCCAGCAGTTTTTCAGGAGGGGCAAGATATGGCTACACCTTC
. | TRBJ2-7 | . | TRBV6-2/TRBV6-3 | CASSYSSVYEQYF | TGTGCCAGCAGTTACTCGAGTGTCTACGAGCAGTACTTC
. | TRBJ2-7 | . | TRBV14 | CASSQRRTNYEQYF | TGTGCCAGCAGCCAAAGAAGAACTAACTACGAGCAGTACTTC
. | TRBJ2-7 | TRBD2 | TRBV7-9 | CASSLTATLARNYEQYF | TGTGCCAGCAGCTTAACAGCTACACTAGCGAGAAACTACGAGCAGTACTTC
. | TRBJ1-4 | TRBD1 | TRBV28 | CASRVDRVYEKLFF | TGTGCCAGCAGAGTAGACAGGGTTTATGAAAAACTGTTTTTT
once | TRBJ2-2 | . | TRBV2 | CASSELVQNTGELFF | TGTGCCAGCAGTGAATTGGTACAGAACACCGGGGAGCTGTTTTTT
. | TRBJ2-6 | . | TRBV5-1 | CASSRRHSSSGANVLTF | TGCGCCAGCAGCAGAAGGCACAGCTCCTCTGGGGCCAACGTCCTGACTTTC
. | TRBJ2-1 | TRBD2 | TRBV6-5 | CASSYSLAGGNEQFF | TGTGCCAGCAGTTACTCACTAGCGGGAGGCAATGAGCAGTTCTTC
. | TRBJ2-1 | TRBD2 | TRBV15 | CATSRAGRAYNEQFF | TGTGCCACCAGCAGAGCCGGGAGGGCCTACAATGAGCAGTTCTTC
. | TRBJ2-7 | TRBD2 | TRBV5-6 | CASSLLKAGGSYEQYF | TGTGCCAGCAGCTTGTTGAAAGCGGGAGGATCCTACGAGCAGTACTTC
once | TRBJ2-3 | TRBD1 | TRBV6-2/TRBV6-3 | CASSNGQGWDTDTQYF | TGTGCCAGCAGTAACGGACAGGGCTGGGACACAGATACGCAGTATTTT
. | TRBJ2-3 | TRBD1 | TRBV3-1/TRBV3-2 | CASSQGQGADTQYF | TGTGCCAGCAGCCAAGGACAGGGGGCTGATACGCAGTATTTT
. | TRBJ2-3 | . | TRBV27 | CASSLAVTDTQYF | TGTGCCAGCAGTTTGGCGGTCACAGATACGCAGTATTTT
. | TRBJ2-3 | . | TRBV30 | CAWSVLRDTQYF | TGTGCCTGGAGTGTACTTCGGGATACGCAGTATTTT
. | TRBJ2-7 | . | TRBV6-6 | CASSYSRDTYDEQYF | TGTGCCAGCAGTTACTCCCGGGACACCTACGACGAGCAGTACTTC
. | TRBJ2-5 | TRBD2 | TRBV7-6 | CASSSMRTSGGETQYF | TGTGCCAGCAGCTCGATGCGGACTAGCGGCGGAGAGACCCAGTACTTC
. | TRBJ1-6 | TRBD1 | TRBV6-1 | CASSEVGGSGGSNSPLHF | TGTGCCAGCAGTGAAGTAGGGGGGTCAGGGGGAAGTAATTCACCCCTCCACTTT
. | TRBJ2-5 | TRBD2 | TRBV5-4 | CASRVAGEGGETQYF | TGTGCCAGCAGGGTAGCGGGAGAGGGGGGAGAGACCCAGTACTTC
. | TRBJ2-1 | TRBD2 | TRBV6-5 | CASSPPGLAGIEQFF | TGTGCCAGCAGCCCCCCGGGTCTAGCGGGAATAGAGCAGTTCTTC
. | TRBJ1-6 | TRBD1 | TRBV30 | CACNRGSSYNSPLHF | TGTGCCTGCAACAGGGGAAGCTCCTATAATTCACCCCTCCACTTT
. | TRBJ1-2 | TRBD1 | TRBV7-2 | CASSARTGANYGYTF | TGTGCCAGCAGCGCCCGGACAGGGGCTAACTATGGCTACACCTTC
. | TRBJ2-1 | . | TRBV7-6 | CASSLGVAHSYNEQFF | TGTGCCAGCAGCTTAGGAGTAGCCCACTCCTACAATGAGCAGTTCTTC
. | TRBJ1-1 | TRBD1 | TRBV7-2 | CASTTGGPEAFF | TGTGCCAGCACGACAGGGGGTCCTGAAGCTTTCTTT
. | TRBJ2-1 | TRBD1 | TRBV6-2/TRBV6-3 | CASSRTGAYNEQFF | TGTGCCAGCAGCAGGACAGGGGCCTACAATGAGCAGTTCTTC
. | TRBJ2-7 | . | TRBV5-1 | CASSLYVGYEQYF | TGCGCCAGCAGCTTGTACGTCGGCTACGAGCAGTACTTC
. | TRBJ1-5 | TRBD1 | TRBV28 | CASSFRDRGYQPQHF | TGTGCCAGCAGTTTTAGGGACAGGGGTTATCAGCCCCAGCATTTT
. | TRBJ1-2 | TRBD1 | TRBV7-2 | CASSLTGQGNYGYTF | TGTGCCAGCAGCTTAACGGGACAGGGGAACTATGGCTACACCTTC
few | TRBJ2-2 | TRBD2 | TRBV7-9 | CASSLPGTSGTNTGELFF | TGTGCCAGCAGCTTGCCCGGGACTAGCGGAACGAACACCGGGGAGCTGTTTTTT
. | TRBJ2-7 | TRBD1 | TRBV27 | CASSGGQGRGEQYF | TGTGCCAGCAGTGGGGGACAGGGAAGAGGGGAGCAGTACTTC
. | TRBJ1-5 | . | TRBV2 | CASSYTGSNQPQHF | TGTGCCAGCAGCTACACAGGAAGCAATCAGCCCCAGCATTTT
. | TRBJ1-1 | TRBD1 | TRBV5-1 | CASSGQGRMNTEAFF | TGCGCCAGCAGTGGACAGGGGAGGATGAACACTGAAGCTTTCTTT
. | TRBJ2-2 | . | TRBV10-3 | CAISELRSDGELFF | TGTGCCATCAGTGAGTTGAGGAGCGACGGGGAGCTGTTTTTT
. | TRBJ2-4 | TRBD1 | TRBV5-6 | CASSSDGQGQNIQYF | TGTGCCAGCAGCAGCGACGGACAGGGTCAAAACATTCAGTACTTC
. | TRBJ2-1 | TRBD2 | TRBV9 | CASSRTSGSEQFF | TGTGCCAGCAGTCGGACTAGCGGGAGTGAGCAGTTCTTC
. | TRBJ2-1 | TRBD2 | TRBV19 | CASSIALAESSYNEQFF | TGTGCCAGTAGTATAGCCCTAGCGGAAAGCTCCTACAATGAGCAGTTCTTC
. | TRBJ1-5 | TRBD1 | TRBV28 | CASATGGNNQPQHF | TGTGCCAGCGCGACAGGGGGCAACAATCAGCCCCAGCATTTT
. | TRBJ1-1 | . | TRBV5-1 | CASSTRLDGTEAFF | TGCGCCAGCAGCACCCGACTAGACGGTACTGAAGCTTTCTTT
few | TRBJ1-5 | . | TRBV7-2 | CASSLEVSYNQPQHF | TGTGCCAGCAGCTTAGAAGTCAGTTACAATCAGCCCCAGCATTTT
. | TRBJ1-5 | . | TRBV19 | CASSIWRVDSNQPQHF | TGTGCCAGTAGTATCTGGAGGGTGGATAGCAATCAGCCCCAGCATTTT
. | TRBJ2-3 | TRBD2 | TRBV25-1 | CASSPPSGFTDTQYF | TGTGCCAGCAGTCCTCCTAGCGGCTTCACAGATACGCAGTATTTT
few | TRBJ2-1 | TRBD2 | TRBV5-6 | CASSSSLAGNYNEQFF | TGTGCCAGCAGCTCGTCACTAGCGGGCAACTACAATGAGCAGTTCTTC
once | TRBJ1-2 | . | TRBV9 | CADMGGYYGYTF | TGTGCCGATATGGGGGGGTACTATGGCTACACCTTC
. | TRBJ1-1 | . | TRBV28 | CASRTEEAEAFF | TGTGCCAGCAGGACGGAGGAAGCGGAAGCTTTCTTT
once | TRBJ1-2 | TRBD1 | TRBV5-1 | CASSTSGTGVIGYTF | TGCGCCAGCAGCACCTCCGGGACAGGGGTTATTGGCTACACCTTC
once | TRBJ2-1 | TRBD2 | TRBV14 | CASSQDLAGGSSYNEQFF | TGTGCCAGCAGCCAAGATCTAGCGGGAGGGAGCTCCTACAATGAGCAGTTCTTC
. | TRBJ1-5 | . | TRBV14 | CASSRDSVEPQHF | TGTGCCAGCAGCCGAGACTCGGTGGAGCCCCAGCATTTT
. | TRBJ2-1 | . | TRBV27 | CASSSGQGRNEQFF | TGTGCCAGCAGTTCGGGACAAGGAAGGAATGAGCAGTTCTTC
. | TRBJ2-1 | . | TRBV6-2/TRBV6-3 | CASSYGGGSYNEQFF | TGTGCCAGCAGTTACGGGGGCGGGAGTTACAATGAGCAGTTCTTC
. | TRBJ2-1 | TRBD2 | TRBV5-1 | CASSFTSGRIGKQFF | TGCGCCAGCAGCTTTACTAGCGGGAGAATCGGAAAGCAGTTCTTC
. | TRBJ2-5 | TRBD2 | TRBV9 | CASSDSGKETQYF | TGTGCCAGCAGCGATAGCGGGAAAGAGACCCAGTACTTC